Listed below are T cell receptor beta chains from one sample, sequenced in a study of blood T cell repertoires in COVID-19. Here immunoSEQ multiplex PCR was the method, and the copy in TCRdb shows in-frame clones only, minus some. The profile shows about 94,000 clones, about 80% of them singletons. Sample: peripheral blood. Every receptor here comes from a human donor in a cohort sampled during active COVID-19. The CDR3 runs from the conserved cysteine through the conserved F or W. Fields, in order: J gene, V gene, CDR3 protein.

TRBJ2-7 | TRBV28 | CASSFRARGTYEQYF
TRBJ1-2 | TRBV7-9 | CASSLVIVGAVANYGYTF
TRBJ2-7 | TRBV5-8 | CASRYSGRRYEQYF
TRBJ1-3 | TRBV19 | CASSPTGARNTIYF
TRBJ2-7 | TRBV7-2 | CASSSRQGPREQYF
TRBJ1-1 | TRBV28 | CASSSAGAENTEAFF
TRBJ2-7 | TRBV5-5 | CASSLPQTYEQYF
TRBJ1-2 | TRBV18 | CASSRDSAYGYTF
TRBJ2-5 | TRBV7-9 | CASSLREVQETQYF
TRBJ2-3 | TRBV6-4 | CASSIGLTVTTDTQYF
TRBJ1-5 | TRBV7-9 | CASSSGDYQPQHF
TRBJ2-5 | TRBV2 | CASSGDREETQYF
TRBJ2-4 | TRBV14 | CASSQDLGGIQYF
TRBJ2-7 | TRBV27 | CASSIGTGPNYEQYF
TRBJ2-7 | TRBV6-5 | CASIPRGTLYEQYF
TRBJ1-3 | TRBV30 | CAWNSWRGSGNTIYF
TRBJ2-7 | TRBV5-1 | CASSLDSEQYF